The 28 T cell receptor beta chains below were found in one sample sequenced in a study of CXCR3-negative and CXCR3-positive naive CD8 T cells. Study conclusions and caveats: Greater hydrophobicity was found in TRB CDR3s of CXCR3-positive naive cells than of CXCR3-negative naive cells.

TRB cDNA was prepared as libraries by UMI-labeled 5' RACE. TCRdb re-analyzed the 5' RACE reads; it lists each CDR3 protein once, without DNA. Its listing shows roughly 120,000 distinct CDR3 sequences. Their target antigens are unknown. Sequencing was done on a sample of naive CXCR3+ CD8+ T cells from blood. Subset noted: CD45RO-CCR7+CD27+CD95- naive CD8+ T cells expressing CXCR3 (TNR3+). Every receptor here comes from a human donor in good health. Some clones in this sample may be carry-over from other donors' samples.

The rearrangement uses TRBV4-2 and TRBJ2-7; TCRdb outputs TRBD2, but without DNA this stays unchecked. The CDR3 is made up of 14 amino acids. The germline gives CDR1 LGHNA, CDR2 YNFKEQ. The CDR3 sequence: CASSQLAGVGEQYF.

The rearrangement uses TRBV6-2 or TRBV6-3 and TRBJ2-3; the TCRdb call, TRBD1, lacks DNA for checking. The germline CDR1 and CDR2 sequences are MNHEY and SVGEGT. CDR3 size: 16 residues. The CDR3 sequence is CASRSRAGGLTDTQYF.

This chain uses TRBV23-1 with TRBJ1-1; there is no DNA to check the TCRdb D call of TRBD1. TRBV23-1 is labeled an ORF, and its function is uncertain. The CDR3 sequence is 13 residues long. CDR3 sequence reads: CASSLPGGTEAFF.

The CDR3 spells CSARRSVSGRANTQYF. The genes are TRBV20-1 and TRBJ2-3; with no DNA, the TCRdb D assignment of TRBD2 cannot be verified. The CDR3 length is 16 residues. The V gene's germline CDR1 is DFQATT and CDR2 SNEGSKA (reference sequence).

The J gene is TRBJ2-1, the V gene TRBV4-1. CDR3 length: 19 residues. Looked up from germline, CDR1 is MGHRA and CDR2 is YSYEKL. The CDR3 spells CASSQDSNEFYLSDSEQFF.

The chain is built from TRBV15 and TRBJ2-5; TCRdb's D call of TRBD2 is untestable without DNA. This CDR3 is 16 amino acids long. Per germline, CDR1 LNHNV and CDR2 YYDKDF (reference sequence). The CDR3 sequence: CATSRDFSGGAETQYF.

The chain carries TRBV2 and TRBJ2-7. The V gene's germline CDR1 is SNHLY and CDR2 FYNNEI. The CDR3 runs to 14 residues. The CDR3 region is CASSEALESYEQYF.

The rearrangement links TRBV4-1 to TRBJ2-2; without DNA, the TCRdb call of TRBD1 cannot be checked. CDR3 size: 12 residues. The germline V gene has CDR1 MGHRA and CDR2 YSYEKL. The chain's CDR3 is CASTGVAGELFF.

The chain links TRBV29-1 to TRBJ1-2; TCRdb designates TRBD1, a call that cannot be tested without DNA. The V gene's germline CDR1 is SQVTM and CDR2 ANQGSEA. The CDR3 is made up of 14 amino acids. CDR3 amino acids: CSVEEGPDGEGYTF.

The chain links TRBV7-9 to TRBJ1-1. Germline CDR1 is SEHNR and CDR2 is FQNEAQ (reference sequence). This CDR3 spans 13 amino acids. The CDR3 sequence: CASSLKDGTEAFF.

The chain links TRBV6-5 to TRBJ1-1. The CDR3 loop spans 13 amino acids. From germline, CDR1 is MNHEY and CDR2 SVGAGI. The CDR3 sequence: CASTSGWATEAFF.

The gene calls are TRBV5-1 and TRBJ1-5. Per the germline V gene, CDR1 is SGHRS and CDR2 is YFSETQ. The CDR3 is 14 residues long. CDR3 sequence reads: CASSLGLPNQPQHF.

The V and J genes are TRBV14 and TRBJ2-7. The CDR3 loop spans 12 amino acids. In germline, CDR1 is SGHDN, CDR2 FVKESK. This CDR3 is CASSHYGGEQYF.

Here the CDR3 reads CASSDTRGRNHPINQPQHF. The J gene is TRBJ1-5, the V gene TRBV5-8; the TCRdb D gene call, TRBD1, has no DNA to confirm it. CDR1 is SGHTS and CDR2 is YDEGEE in the germline V gene. The CDR3 runs to 19 residues.

The CDR3 reads CSVEDPGSAVELFF. The rearrangement uses TRBV29-1 and TRBJ2-2; TCRdb outputs TRBD1, but without DNA this stays unchecked. CDR1 and CDR2 from the germline V gene are SQVTM and ANQGSEA. This CDR3 is built from 14 residues.

The genes are TRBV4-2 and TRBJ2-7; the TRBD2 assignment by TCRdb is unverifiable without DNA. The CDR3 sequence is 13 residues long. Germline lookup yields CDR1 LGHNA and CDR2 YNFKEQ. The CDR3 loop is CASSQDLAGEQYF.

The chain joins TRBV6-5 to TRBJ2-2; TCRdb proposes TRBD1, but this gene call is untestable without DNA. CDR3 length equals 16 residues. Germline V gene data show CDR1 as MNHEY and CDR2 as SVGAGI. The CDR3 reads CASSYAMPGTGGELFF.

This chain connects TRBV29-1 to TRBJ2-5; the TRBD1 assignment by TCRdb is unverifiable without DNA. Germline V lookup: CDR1 SQVTM, CDR2 ANQGSEA. This CDR3 region has 13 residues. The CDR3 protein is CSPGGGGGETQYF.

The CDR3 is CASSDGTGPNEKLFF. This rearrangement joins TRBV5-1 to TRBJ1-4; TCRdb gives TRBD1 as the D gene, but with no DNA this cannot be confirmed. CDR1 is SGHRS, CDR2 YFSETQ, per germline. This CDR3 comprises 15 residues.

The CDR3 spells CSARGRDYQETQYF. The chain couples TRBV20-1 to TRBJ2-5; the D gene TCRdb calls, TRBD1, cannot be checked with no DNA. The CDR3 covers 14 residues. The germline V gene has CDR1 DFQATT and CDR2 SNEGSKA (reference sequence).

The chain is built from TRBV12-3 or TRBV12-4 and TRBJ2-2; without DNA, the TCRdb call of TRBD1 cannot be checked. The CDR3 runs to 13 residues. The CDR3 sequence: CASTQGYTGELFF.

The rearrangement links TRBV5-1 to TRBJ1-1; TCRdb indicates TRBD1, and absent DNA this call remains unverified. CDR1 is SGHRS, CDR2 YFSETQ, per germline. CDR3 length: 15 residues. The CDR3 protein is CASSLGYRDGTEAFF.

The chain employs TRBV20-1 and TRBJ2-1; TCRdb's D gene call, TRBD2, goes unchecked for lack of DNA. This CDR3 region has 14 residues. Germline V CDR1 and CDR2: DFQATT, SNEGSKA (reference sequence). This chain's CDR3 is CLLVAGTSNNEQFF.

The CDR3: CASSPGLRPDTQYF. This chain uses TRBV5-1 with TRBJ2-3; the D gene TCRdb calls, TRBD2, cannot be checked with no DNA. The CDR3 is 14 amino acids. Germline V gene data show CDR1 as SGHRS and CDR2 as YFSETQ.

The CDR3 is CASGGTGDVVTEAFF. The rearrangement joins TRBV28 to TRBJ1-1; TCRdb's assignment of TRBD1 cannot be checked, as there is no DNA. This CDR3 has 15 amino acids. Germline CDR1 reads MDHEN; CDR2 reads SYDVKM.

This rearrangement joins TRBV6-5 to TRBJ1-5; TCRdb designates TRBD1, a call that cannot be tested without DNA. Germline V lookup: CDR1 MNHEY, CDR2 SVGAGI. The CDR3 runs to 21 residues. The CDR3 sequence is CASSCPTVGQGGMSGNQPQHF.

The chain couples TRBV5-6 to TRBJ2-7. Per germline, CDR1 SGHDT and CDR2 YYEEEE. The CDR3 has 13 residues. This CDR3 is CASSPYWPYEQYF.

V usage is TRBV7-3 and J usage is TRBJ1-1. This CDR3 has 13 residues. Germline CDR1 SGHTA, CDR2 FQGTGA. CDR3 sequence: CASSFEGNTEAFF.